Listed below are T cell receptor beta chains from one sample, sequenced in a study of Graves' ophthalmopathy and Graves' hyperthyroidism. From the multiplex PCR reads, TCRdb called clonotypes with MiXCR, one entry per CDR3 protein. The sample records about 640,000 distinct CDR3 sequences, about 38% being singletons. The sequenced sample was peripheral blood. Every receptor here comes from an adult man with Graves' ophthalmopathy. Both conserved end residues are part of each CDR3. A D gene is named only where the DNA matches it firmly. Clone size appears in some rows only: once, few, many, or a class for an expanded clone.

J,D,V,size,DNA,CDR3
TRBJ1-5,NA,TRBV9,NA,TGTGCCAGCAGCCCCGGACTAGCGGAGACCCAGCATTTT,CASSPGLAETQHF
TRBJ1-3,TRBD1,TRBV2,NA,TGTGCCAGCAGCTTAGGCCCCGGACAGGGGAACACCATATATTTT,CASSLGPGQGNTIYF
TRBJ1-2,NA,TRBV3-1,many,TGTGCCAGCAGCCAAGATACGACAGGCGTTGGCTACACCTTC,CASSQDTTGVGYTF
TRBJ2-7,TRBD1,TRBV20-1,many,TGCAGTGCTGAGGGACAGATCTCCTACGAGCAGTACTTC,CSAEGQISYEQYF
TRBJ2-7,NA,TRBV5-1,many,TGCGCCAGCAGCCCCACCGGAACAAGCTACGAGCAGTACTTC,CASSPTGTSYEQYF
TRBJ1-3,TRBD1,TRBV5-1,NA,TGCGCCAGCAGCCACGGGACAGGGAACACTGGAAACACCATATATTTT,CASSHGTGNTGNTIYF
TRBJ1-1,TRBD1,TRBV25-1,NA,TGTACCAGCAGACAGGGCGAGGGGAACACTGAAGCTTTCTTT,CTSRQGEGNTEAFF
TRBJ1-4,TRBD1,TRBV2,NA,TGTGCCAGCAGTTCGAGGGGGCAAGTTGGTGAAAAACTGTTTTTT,CASSSRGQVGEKLFF
TRBJ2-2,NA,TRBV5-6,few,TGTGCCAGCAATAGCCGGACCGGGGAGCTGTTTTTT,CASNSRTGELFF
TRBJ1-2,NA,TRBV10-2,many,TGCGCCAGCAGTGCAGGGCCCAGCAACTATGGCTACACCTTC,CASSAGPSNYGYTF
TRBJ2-7,NA,TRBV6-1,few,TGTGCCAGCAGTGAAGGGACTCTTTACGAGCAGTACTTC,CASSEGTLYEQYF
TRBJ1-1,NA,TRBV20-1,many,TGCAGTGCCCCCTTGAAGGGGATGAACACTGAAGCTTTCTTT,CSAPLKGMNTEAFF
TRBJ1-4,NA,TRBV12-3/TRBV12-4,NA,TGTGCCACCAGTGACGGGGGCAGGGCTGGTGAAAAACTGTTTTTT,CATSDGGRAGEKLFF
TRBJ1-4,TRBD1,TRBV7-8,many,TGTGCCAGCAGGACGACAGGGGGTAATGAAAAACTGTTTTTT,CASRTTGGNEKLFF
TRBJ2-7,TRBD2,TRBV7-2,many,TGTGCCAGCAGTCCGATAGGGACTAGCGGGGGTTACGAGCAGTACTTC,CASSPIGTSGGYEQYF
TRBJ1-2,TRBD1,TRBV5-1,NA,TGCGTCAGCAGAGGGACAGAAGTCTATGGCTACACCTTC,CVSRGTEVYGYTF
TRBJ2-5,TRBD2,TRBV11-2,NA,TGTGCCAGCAGGGCATTAGCGGGGAAAGAGACCCAGTACTTC,CASRALAGKETQYF
TRBJ2-7,TRBD2,TRBV10-3,many,TGTGCCATCTCCATGAATGGCGGGAGGTCGTCCCACGAGCAGTACTTC,CAISMNGGRSSHEQYF
TRBJ2-2,NA,TRBV19,NA,TGTGCCAGTAGTATCGTAGGGAAGGGCACCGGGGAGCTGTTTTTT,CASSIVGKGTGELFF
TRBJ1-3,NA,TRBV25-1,once,TGTGCCAGCAGTGAATTGCAGGGGATTACTGGAAACACCATATATTTT,CASSELQGITGNTIYF
TRBJ2-7,NA,TRBV11-1,many,TGTGCCAGCAGTGGAGGTCACGGCGAGCAGTACTTC,CASSGGHGEQYF
TRBJ1-5,NA,TRBV10-3,NA,TGTGCCAGCAGTTTAGTAGGGCGACAGCCCCAGCATTTT,CASSLVGRQPQHF
TRBJ2-6,TRBD1,TRBV11-2,NA,TGTGCCAGCAGCCAAGATGGGACAGGGGGTGGGGCCAACGTCCTGACTTTC,CASSQDGTGGGANVLTF
TRBJ2-7,NA,TRBV9,many,TGTGCCAGCAGTATAGCACCAGGGGCGGCTCCGTACTTC,CASSIAPGAAPYF
TRBJ1-1,NA,TRBV5-1,many,TGCGCCAGCAGAATGGACAGCCACACTGAAGCTTTCTTT,CASRMDSHTEAFF
TRBJ2-7,NA,TRBV20-1,few,TGCAGTGCTAGAGTGAAGGGCTACTACGAGCAGTACTTC,CSARVKGYYEQYF
TRBJ2-7,NA,TRBV6-5,many,TGTGCCAGCAGTTCGGACATCTTCTCCTACGAGCAGTACTTC,CASSSDIFSYEQYF
TRBJ2-5,TRBD2,TRBV2,NA,TGTGCCAGCAGTTACACTAGCGGGGGGAAAGAGACCCAGTACTTC,CASSYTSGGKETQYF
TRBJ2-5,NA,TRBV27,NA,TGTGCCAGCAGTCGAGGGGTTGAACAAGAGACCCAGTACTTC,CASSRGVEQETQYF
TRBJ1-6,TRBD1,TRBV7-2,NA,TGTGCCAGCAGTTCCCCCGGACAGGGTTTAACTTCACCCCTCCACTTT,CASSSPGQGLTSPLHF
TRBJ2-3,TRBD1,TRBV25-1,NA,TGTGCCAGCAAGGACAGGCATACGCAGTATTTT,CASKDRHTQYF
TRBJ1-4,NA,TRBV18,NA,TGTGCCAGCTCACCACCGTTCAGGGAAGAAAAACTGTTTTTT,CASSPPFREEKLFF
TRBJ1-1,NA,TRBV29-1,NA,TGCAGCGTTGAAACTGGGGCTTGGGGAGCTGAAGCTTTCTTT,CSVETGAWGAEAFF
TRBJ1-4,NA,TRBV19,many,TGTGCCAGTAGCTTCCGACAGGCCCAGAATGAAAAACTGTTTTTT,CASSFRQAQNEKLFF
TRBJ1-2,TRBD1,TRBV25-1,many,TGTGCCAGCAGTGATAATCAGGGGGCGCATTATGGCTACACCTTC,CASSDNQGAHYGYTF
TRBJ1-6,NA,TRBV12-3/TRBV12-4,many,TGTGCCAGCAGTAACAAGAACAAATCACCCCTCCACTTT,CASSNKNKSPLHF
TRBJ2-5,NA,TRBV10-3,few,TGTGCCAGCAGTTTCCGGGACTTACAAGAGACCCAGTACTTC,CASSFRDLQETQYF
TRBJ2-7,NA,TRBV30,few,TGTGCCTGGAGGACAGACTACGAGCAGTACTTC,CAWRTDYEQYF
TRBJ1-4,TRBD1,TRBV29-1,NA,TGCAGCGTTGGGCGGACAGGGTCTGATGAAAAACTGTTTTTT,CSVGRTGSDEKLFF
TRBJ2-2,NA,TRBV9,NA,TGTGCCAGCATCCACGGGGGTACCGGGGAGCTGTTTTTT,CASIHGGTGELFF
TRBJ2-7,NA,TRBV6-2/TRBV6-3,NA,TGTGCCAGCAGTTACGGGGCAGGGGAAGAGTACGAGCAGTACTTC,CASSYGAGEEYEQYF
TRBJ1-1,NA,TRBV15,many,TGTGCCACCAGCAGAGATCCGTTAATGAACACTGAAGCTTTCTTT,CATSRDPLMNTEAFF
TRBJ2-5,NA,TRBV7-8,many,TGTGCCAGCAGCTCGCAGAGAAATCAAGAGACCCAGTACTTC,CASSSQRNQETQYF
TRBJ1-2,NA,TRBV6-5,NA,TGTGCCAGCTCCCGCGCGACCACCTATGGCCACACCTTC,CASSRATTYGHTF
TRBJ1-1,NA,TRBV10-3,NA,TGTGCCACTAAAGTCATTGAAGCTTTCTTT,CATKVIEAFF
TRBJ2-7,TRBD1,TRBV7-9,many,TGTGCCAGCAGCTTAGGAACGGGACAGGGGGCGCGAGAGCAGTACTTC,CASSLGTGQGAREQYF
TRBJ1-5,TRBD1,TRBV15,NA,TGTGCCACCAGCAGAGGACCGGGACAGGGGCGCAATCAGCCCCAGCATTTT,CATSRGPGQGRNQPQHF
TRBJ1-5,NA,TRBV20-1,NA,TGCAGTGCCCGAGACGGGACTAGCGGGGAGACCCAGCATTTT,CSARDGTSGETQHF
TRBJ1-3,NA,TRBV10-3,few,TGTGCCAGCAAGCGAGGGAACGGAAACACCATATATTTT,CASKRGNGNTIYF
TRBJ1-1,NA,TRBV25-1,NA,TGTGCCAGCAGTGAATCGGGACCGGTACAGAACACTGAAGCTTTCTTT,CASSESGPVQNTEAFF
TRBJ2-7,TRBD1,TRBV24-1,NA,TGTGCCACCAGCGCAAGTGGACAGGAGGTATACGAGCAGTACTTC,CATSASGQEVYEQYF
TRBJ1-2,NA,TRBV7-6,many,TGTGCCAGCAGCTTGGGGGGGGAAGGCTACACCTTC,CASSLGGEGYTF
TRBJ2-2,NA,TRBV20-1,few,TGCAGTGCTAGAGGAGCAGGGTCGTTCGGGGAGCTGTTTTTT,CSARGAGSFGELFF